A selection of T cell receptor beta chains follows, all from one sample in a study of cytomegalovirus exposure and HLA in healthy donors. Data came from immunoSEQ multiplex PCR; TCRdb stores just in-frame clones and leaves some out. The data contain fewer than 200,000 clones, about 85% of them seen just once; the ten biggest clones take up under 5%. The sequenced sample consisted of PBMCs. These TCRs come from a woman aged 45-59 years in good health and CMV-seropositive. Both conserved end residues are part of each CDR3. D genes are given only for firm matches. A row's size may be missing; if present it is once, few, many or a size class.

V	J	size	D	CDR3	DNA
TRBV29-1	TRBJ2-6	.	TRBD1	CSVEAAGTGTDRVPGANVLTF	TGCAGCGTTGAAGCCGCCGGGACAGGGACCGACAGGGTACCTGGGGCCAACGTCCTGACTTTC
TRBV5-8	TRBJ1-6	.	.	CASSLQGGNSPLHF	TGTGCCAGCAGCTTGCAGGGAGGGAATTCACCCCTCCACTTT
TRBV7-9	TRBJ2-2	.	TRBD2	CASSLAAGVSGELFF	TGTGCCAGCAGCTTAGCCGCGGGAGTATCCGGGGAGCTGTTTTTT
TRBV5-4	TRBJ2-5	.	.	CASSLIGDQETQYF	TGTGCCAGCAGCTTGATCGGGGATCAAGAGACCCAGTACTTC
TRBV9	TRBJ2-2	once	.	CASSLTYGGTGELFF	TGTGCCAGCAGCTTGACTTACGGAGGCACCGGGGAGCTGTTTTTT
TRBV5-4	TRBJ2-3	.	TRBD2	CASSFGGGATDTQYF	TGTGCCAGCAGCTTCGGCGGGGGGGCCACAGATACGCAGTATTTT
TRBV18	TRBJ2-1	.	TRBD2	CASSPRTSGSHEQFF	TGTGCCAGCTCCCCAAGGACTAGCGGGAGCCATGAGCAGTTCTTC
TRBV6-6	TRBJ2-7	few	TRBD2	CASSPSGGAEEQYF	TGTGCCAGCAGCCCCAGCGGGGGGGCTGAAGAGCAGTACTTC
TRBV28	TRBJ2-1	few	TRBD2	CASSPAGTSGNEQFF	TGTGCCAGCAGTCCCGCCGGGACTAGCGGGAATGAGCAGTTCTTC
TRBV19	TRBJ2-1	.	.	CASSGRTVTGGDEQFF	TGTGCCAGTAGTGGGCGGACAGTTACGGGTGGAGATGAGCAGTTCTTC
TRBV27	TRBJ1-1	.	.	CASREGWGTEAFF	TGTGCCAGCAGGGAGGGGTGGGGCACTGAAGCTTTCTTT
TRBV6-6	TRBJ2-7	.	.	CASSYPDSYEQYF	TGTGCCAGCAGTTACCCCGACAGTTACGAGCAGTACTTC
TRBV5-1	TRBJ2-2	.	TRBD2	CASSETSGVTGELFF	TGCGCCAGCAGCGAGACTAGCGGAGTTACCGGGGAGCTGTTTTTT
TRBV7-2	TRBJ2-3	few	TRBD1	CASSLVPTGGRTDTQYF	TGTGCCAGCAGCTTAGTGCCCACAGGGGGCAGGACAGATACGCAGTATTTT
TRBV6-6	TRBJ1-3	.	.	CASKQSNTIYF	TGTGCCAGCAAACAGTCAAACACCATATATTTT
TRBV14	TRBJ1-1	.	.	CASSQESGTGWGSRTEAFF	TGTGCCAGCAGCCAAGAGTCGGGAACTGGGTGGGGATCACGGACTGAAGCTTTCTTT
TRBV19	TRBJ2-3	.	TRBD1	CASTDRGSYTDTQYF	TGTGCCAGTACCGACAGGGGGAGTTACACAGATACGCAGTATTTT